The clone carrying this T cell receptor beta chain was observed a single time. A multiplex PCR was run with 60 Vbeta primers and 13 Jbeta primers. Using immunoSEQ multiplex PCR, the repertoire was profiled, and TCRdb retains in-frame clones only, with some absent. The sample carries more than 200,000 clones, roughly four fifths recorded once. Germline V gene lookup returns CDR1 SQVTM and CDR2 ANQGSEA. CDR3 size: 13 residues. The V end lost 2 bases, the J end lost 0 bases, and 7 bases lay between the germline ends. This entry belongs to a study of cytomegalovirus exposure and HLA in healthy donors. Sample: PBMCs. The receptor comes from a girl between 5 and 17 years old in good health and CMV-seronegative. The chain combines TRBV29-1 with TRBJ1-2, with a possible D match to TRBD1 (5 bases). The DNA of the CDR3 is TGCAGCGTTGAACAGGGCGCTAACTATGGCTACACCTTC. Protein: CSVEQGANYGYTF.